Below, one T cell receptor (beta chain) is given with its context. Many counts were recorded for this clonotype. Its specific antigen is unknown. The record has no base qualities; no much larger clone is one base away. V and J lose 2 bases and 0 bases, and a span of 9 bases separates them. The CDR3 runs 15 amino acids, cysteine and phenylalanine included. Here the CDR3 DNA is all that survives: 45 bases in frame from base 1. In the germline V gene, CDR1 corresponds to ENHRY and CDR2 to SYGVKD. This specimen comes from a study of blood T cells in healthy people across ages (dated by TCRdb to 2014 to 2015). Regarding the complete study: In model experiments, roughly one uniquely barcoded TCR beta cDNA molecule per two T cells was captured by template switching. Using deep sequencing normalized with unique cDNA molecular identifiers, the study measured how TCR beta repertoire diversity changes with age. Donors were grouped into four age groups: young (average 16 years), middle-aged (39), aged (about 59) and long-lived (82). To avoid experimental bias, donors of different ages were randomly spread across the sequencing lanes. Using the same blood draw, the study looked at two additional independent replicas of 1 million unique cDNA reads for two donors, one aged 18 to 30 and the other aged 80 or older. Paper-wide results and their limitations: Estimates of total diversity based on one million sequenced T cells were regarded as lower bounds and as underestimates. Compared with the aged group, the long-lived group had more naive CD4+ T cells, fewer expanded clones and increased TCR diversity, suggesting age selection. Because the CMV infection status of the donors was unknown, age-related changes in expanded clonotypes may potentially have been confounded. As age increased, observed TCR beta diversity per million T cells dropped in a roughly linear way, and a significant reduction was already evident by age about 36. Conclusive comparison of naive and antigen-experienced compartments was prevented by the profiling of bulk unsorted PBMCs. There was a strong correlation between observed TCR beta diversity and the percentage of naive T cells measured by flow cytometry.

The roughly 39 donors, aged about 6 to 100 years, were systemically healthy Caucasian individuals from Russia. Approximately 10 milliliters of peripheral blood were collected from each donor into EDTA-treated Vacutainer tubes. Ficoll-Paque density-gradient centrifugation was used to isolate PBMCs, with at least 6.5 million per sample. Total RNA was extracted from PBMCs with Trizol reagent, with at least 6 micrograms obtained per sample. For every donor, an aliquot of PBMCs went through flow cytometry to measure the percentages of naive CD45RAhigh/CD27high T cells. Library preparation used 5' RACE. Sequenced using an Illumina HiSeq 2500. A second PCR of roughly 6 to 11 cycles was performed with a sample-barcoded 5' primer and a J-beta primer mix. A unique molecular identifier was introduced onto each TCR beta cDNA molecule by a template-switch 5' adaptor carrying 12 random nucleotides. At least 2.5 million CDR3-containing paired-end reads were obtained from each sample. All of the RNA was converted into first-strand cDNA using the Mint cDNA synthesis kit, with a TRBC-specific oligonucleotide serving as the primer. All cDNA was treated with uracil-DNA glycosylase and then went through a first 18-cycle PCR with the universal primers M1SS and BC2_uni_R. The authors' analysis ran thus. For normalization, 1 million high-quality reads, each with a distinct molecular identifier, were randomly selected from each sample. Instead of being binned into consensus sequences, reads with shared molecular identifiers were discarded. MiTCR, set to a Q25 quality threshold and the strictest error-elimination algorithm, was used for CDR3 identification, clonotype clustering and error correction. Lower-bound total TCR beta diversity was estimated with a nonparametric unseen species model using Euler transformation. TCRdb itself trimmed the public reads at Q25 with fastp, ran MiXCR and retained productive beta chains. Under each unique CDR3 protein, matching rows form one entry showing the most common genes and DNA. These V and J calls derive from TCRdb rather than the authors' analysis. This sample holds more than 1,400,000 distinct CDR3 sequences; 40% to 50% were observed only once. Together, the top ten hold less than 8% of the sample.

The receptor was isolated from a woman younger than 35 in good health. The V gene is TRBV10-3 and the J gene is TRBJ2-3; too little of a D gene remains to name it. Sequenced sample: blood. The CDR3 reads as follows: CAISERTPSTDTQYF. DNA sequence: TGTGCCATCAGTGAGAGAACACCCAGCACAGATACGCAGTATTTT.